This T cell receptor (beta chain) was captured by sequencing in a study of Graves' ophthalmopathy and Graves' hyperthyroidism. Whole-study results and caveats: The authors also found most expanded thyroid clonotypes above 0.001 frequency in blood. Both a roughly 65% sensitivity and an approximately 76% specificity characterized the model's predictions of ophthalmopathy progression.

To note about this clonotype: Its specificity is not known.

The authors amplified TCR beta CDR3 regions from RNA transcripts. The authors performed first-round RT-PCR with HTBI primers and then a second-round multiplex PCR. TCRdb re-derived calls from the multiplex PCR reads in MiXCR, one entry per CDR3 protein. Altogether a few hundred thousand distinct CDR3 sequences are present, less than 45% being singletons, with the ten largest covering 3.5% to 4.5%. CDR3 length: 12 amino acids. Trimming pared 11 bases from V and 5 bases from J, leaving 13 bases between. Per the germline V gene, CDR1 is LNHNV and CDR2 is YYDKDF (reference sequence). Eligible hyperthyroidism cases comprised new diagnoses of under 2 months' duration in individuals aged 18 to 65.

The sequence was obtained from an adult man with Graves' hyperthyroidism. The sequencing sample was made of peripheral blood or thyroid tissue (not recorded which). The chain uses TRBV15 and TRBJ1-5; no clear D. For the CDR3, the DNA is TGTGCCTTCCGACATTTGGATCAGCCCCAGCATTTT. Protein: CAFRHLDQPQHF.